These 7 T cell receptor beta chains came from one sample sequenced in a study of tumor-infiltrating lymphocytes in primary liver carcinoma. With a constant-region primer, TCR beta cDNA was made from about 0.55 ug of total RNA. ARM-PCR was slightly modified, and three nested multiplex PCR rounds with it gave rise to the TCR beta libraries. TRBV1-TRBV30 forward primers and a C-beta reverse primer were used in the first two PCR rounds, which each ran for 10 cycles. TCRdb recomputed calls from the multiplex PCR reads with MiXCR, one row per CDR3 protein. The table has about 200,000 distinct CDR3 sequences, around three fifths seen once. RNA was extracted from whole blood without cell sorting, alongside germline DNA. Material for sequencing was peripheral blood. Receptors originate from a woman in her sixties or seventies with primary liver carcinoma and hepatitis B virus infection.

A word on this clonotype: At one boundary the junction diverges from the germline segment, which might be a read error. This chain connects TRBV29-1 to TRBJ1-2; a possible D gene is TRBD1 (5 bases). CDR3 length: 14 residues. Germline loops: CDR1 SQVTM, CDR2 ANQGSEA. CDR3 sequence: CSVEAEEGVNGYTF. CDR3 bases: TGCAGCGTTGAGGCGGAAGAAGGGGTGAATGGTTACACCTTC.

As to this clonotype: This clone may be a read error of a much larger clone one base away. V usage is TRBV5-4 and J usage is TRBJ2-1, with TRBD2 matching 11 bases. CDR3 length: 15 amino acids. Germline CDR1 SGHNT, CDR2 YYREEE (reference sequence). CDR3 region: CASSSLAGEWDEKFF. CDR3 nucleotides: TGTGCCAGCAGCTCACTAGCGGGAGAATGGGATGAGAAGTTCTTC.

With regard to this clonotype: One junction end does not reproduce the germline sequence, and a read error may be involved. The rearrangement joins TRBV12-3 or TRBV12-4 to TRBJ2-3; perhaps D is TRBD1 or TRBD2 (5 bases each). The CDR3 covers 15 residues. The CDR3 loop is CASSLGRGITYTQYF. The CDR3 DNA reads as TGTGCCAGCAGTTTGGGACGAGGGATCACATATACGCAGTATTTT.

The chain recombines TRBV14 with TRBJ2-1, with D tentatively TRBD2 (5 bases). Trimming shortened V by 0 bases and J by 0 bases, and 15 bases separated the two germline ends. The CDR3 is 18 amino acids. Germline assignment: CDR1 SGHDN and CDR2 FVKESK. CDR3 nucleotides: TGTGCCAGCAGCCAAGATTCGGCAAGCGGACCCTCCTACAATGAGCAGTTCTTC. Residues: CASSQDSASGPSYNEQFF.

The gene calls are TRBV10-2 and TRBJ1-2; TRBD1 aligns across 8 bases. The CDR3 consists of 16 residues. Germline CDR1 WSHSY, CDR2 SAAADI. Trimming cost V 6 bases and J 5 bases; bases outside gene matches: 14. CDR3 region: CASRLQMGTGEYGYTF. In DNA form, the CDR3 reads TGCGCCAGCAGACTCCAAATGGGGACAGGCGAATATGGCTACACCTTC.

To note about this clonotype: Lacking the conserved final phenylalanine or tryptophan, this CDR3 likely reflects a read error. CDR3 in amino acids: CASSSQVALSRTYEQYS. The CDR3 coding sequence is TGTGCCAGCAGCTCACAAGTGGCCCTTTCTCGGACCTACGAGCAGTACTCT. The rearrangement uses TRBV5-5 and TRBJ2-7; no clear D. V was cut by 3 bases and J by 2 bases, with 21 bases left in between. The V gene's germline CDR1 is SGHKS and CDR2 YYEKEE (reference sequence). The CDR3 has 17 residues.

On this clonotype: Here the CDR3 omits its conserved ending phenylalanine or tryptophan, so a read error is the likely source. V usage is TRBV11-2 and J usage is TRBJ2-7; 7 positions agree with TRBD1. Trimming took 3 bases from V and 9 from J; bases not matched to a gene: 20. Germline CDR1 SGHAT, CDR2 FQNNGV. This CDR3 is 17 amino acids long. The DNA for the CDR3 is TGTGCCAGCAGCTTGTCCATTGAAGGGGGCCTCACTTGGTGGCAGTACCTC. It is translated as CASSLSIEGGLTWWQYL.